This T cell receptor beta chain was identified in a study of cytomegalovirus exposure and HLA in healthy donors. The wider study: It was reported in a later analysis that the approximately 120 validation repertoires used the same platform as the 650 to 800 first-cohort repertoires. Study-level points and caveats: Researchers catalogued 164 TCR beta chains as cytomegalovirus-associated. In vitro checks showed that three CMV-associated chains really do target CMV antigens.

This CDR3 has 15 residues. Germline CDR1 is LNHNV and CDR2 is YYDKDF (reference sequence). Between the trimmed V and J ends, which lost 5 bases and 3 bases, there was a span of 14 bases. TCRdb keeps only in-frame clones here, not all; method: immunoSEQ multiplex PCR. The sample yields 70,000 to 75,000 clones, 94% seen once. This clone was counted a single time. The antigen is undetermined. Sequencing used PBMCs. The genes are TRBV15 and TRBJ2-1, with D possibly matching TRBD2 (6 bases). The receptor was derived from a woman aged 18-29 years in good health and CMV-seropositive. The CDR3 DNA follows: TGTGCCACCAGCCCAGGCGGCGGGATCTACAATGAGCAGTTCTTC. This translates into CATSPGGGIYNEQFF.